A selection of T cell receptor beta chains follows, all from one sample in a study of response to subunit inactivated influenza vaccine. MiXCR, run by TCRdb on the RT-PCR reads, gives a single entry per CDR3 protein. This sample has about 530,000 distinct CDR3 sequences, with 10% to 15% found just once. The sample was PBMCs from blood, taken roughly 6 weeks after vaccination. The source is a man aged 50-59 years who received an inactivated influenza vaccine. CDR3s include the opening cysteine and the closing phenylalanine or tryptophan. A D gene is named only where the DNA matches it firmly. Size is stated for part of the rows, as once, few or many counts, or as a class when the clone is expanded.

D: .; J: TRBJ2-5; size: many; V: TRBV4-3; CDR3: CASSQWAGLETQYF; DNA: TGCGCCAGCAGCCAATGGGCGGGATTGGAGACCCAGTACTTC
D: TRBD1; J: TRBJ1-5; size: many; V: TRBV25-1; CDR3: CASRDRDDQPQHF; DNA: TGTGCCAGCAGGGACAGGGACGATCAGCCCCAGCATTTT
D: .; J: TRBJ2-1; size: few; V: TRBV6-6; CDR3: CASRGSDGQFF; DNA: TGTGCCAGCAGAGGGAGTGATGGGCAGTTCTTC
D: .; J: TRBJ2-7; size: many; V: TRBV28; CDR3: CASSRADTPSYEQYF; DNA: TGTGCCAGCAGTCGGGCGGACACCCCGTCTTACGAGCAGTACTTC
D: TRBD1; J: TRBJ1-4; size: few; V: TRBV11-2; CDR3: CASSFIGTGPLATNEKLFF; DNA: TGTGCCAGCAGCTTTATAGGGACAGGGCCTCTCGCAACTAATGAAAAACTGTTTTTT
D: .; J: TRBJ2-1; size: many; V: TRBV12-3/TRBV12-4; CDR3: CASSFWGPEDNEQFF; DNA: TGTGCCAGCAGTTTTTGGGGACCCGAGGACAATGAGCAGTTCTTC
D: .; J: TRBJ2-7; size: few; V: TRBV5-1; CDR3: CASSLKNEQYF; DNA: TGCGCCAGCAGCTTGAAGAACGAGCAGTACTTC
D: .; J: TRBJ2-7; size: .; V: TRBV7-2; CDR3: CASSSVQGEEQYF; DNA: TGTGCCAGCAGCTCCGTCCAGGGTGAAGAGCAGTACTTC
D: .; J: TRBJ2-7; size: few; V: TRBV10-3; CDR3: CAISESGDAYEQYF; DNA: TGTGCCATCAGTGAGTCGGGGGACGCCTACGAGCAGTACTTC
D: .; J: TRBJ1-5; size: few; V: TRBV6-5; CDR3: CASSYSIRDQPQHF; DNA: TGTGCCAGCAGTTACTCGATTCGGGATCAGCCCCAGCATTTT
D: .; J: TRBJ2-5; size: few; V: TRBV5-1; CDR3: CASSWTAQETQCF; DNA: TGCGCCAGCAGCTGGACAGCCCAAGAGACCCAGTGCTTC
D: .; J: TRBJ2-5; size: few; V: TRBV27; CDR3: CASSLSASYRETQYF; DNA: TGTGCCAGCAGTTTATCGGCTAGCTACCGGGAGACCCAGTACTTC
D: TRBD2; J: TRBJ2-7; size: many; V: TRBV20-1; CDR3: CSAREGGVSYEQYF; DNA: TGCAGTGCTAGAGAGGGGGGGGTCTCCTACGAGCAGTACTTC
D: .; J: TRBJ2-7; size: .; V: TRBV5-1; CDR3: CASSFRSSGYEQYF; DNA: TGCGCCAGCAGCTTTCGGAGTTCCGGCTACGAGCAGTACTTC
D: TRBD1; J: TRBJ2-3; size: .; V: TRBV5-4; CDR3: CASSFSLRDRADTQYF; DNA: TGTGCCAGCAGCTTTAGCTTACGGGACAGGGCAGATACGCAGTATTTT
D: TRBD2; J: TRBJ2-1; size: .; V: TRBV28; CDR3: CASRKSWGLAGYSSYNEQFF; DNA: TGTGCCAGCAGGAAGAGCTGGGGACTAGCGGGATATTCCTCCTACAATGAGCAGTTCTTC
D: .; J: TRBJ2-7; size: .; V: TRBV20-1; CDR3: CSARDGAPYEQYF; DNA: TGCAGTGCTAGGGACGGGGCTCCCTACGAGCAGTACTTC
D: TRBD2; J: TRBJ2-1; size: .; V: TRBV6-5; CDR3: CASSYWDRLAGGIDEQFF; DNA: TGTGCCAGCAGTTACTGGGATAGACTAGCGGGGGGCATCGATGAGCAGTTCTTC
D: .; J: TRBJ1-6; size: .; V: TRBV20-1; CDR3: CSARVGSPLHF; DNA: TGCAGTGCTAGAGTGGGTTCACCCCTCCACTTT
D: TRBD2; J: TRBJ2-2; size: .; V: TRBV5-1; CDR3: CASNVPGGTGELFF; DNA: TGCGCCAGCAATGTACCGGGAGGGACCGGGGAGCTGTTTTTT
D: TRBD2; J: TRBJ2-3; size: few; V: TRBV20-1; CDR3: CSARVGTSDPTDTQYF; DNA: TGCAGTGCTAGAGTGGGGACTAGCGACCCCACAGATACGCAGTATTTT
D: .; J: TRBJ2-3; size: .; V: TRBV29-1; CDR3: CSAGGENTDTQYF; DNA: TGCAGCGCCGGCGGGGAGAACACAGATACGCAGTATTTT
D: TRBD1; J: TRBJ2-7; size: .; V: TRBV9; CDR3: CASSVAGDSLSEQYF; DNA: TGTGCCAGCAGCGTAGCCGGGGACAGTTTATCTGAGCAGTACTTC
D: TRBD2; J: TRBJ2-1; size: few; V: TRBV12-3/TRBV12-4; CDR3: CASSPPLARTYNEQFF; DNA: TGTGCCAGCAGTCCCCCACTAGCGCGAACCTACAATGAGCAGTTCTTC
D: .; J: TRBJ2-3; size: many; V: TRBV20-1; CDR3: CSARDRRAQYF; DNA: TGCAGTGCTAGAGATAGGCGGGCCCAGTATTTT
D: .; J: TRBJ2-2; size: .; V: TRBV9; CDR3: CASSVDLNSGELFF; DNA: TGTGCCAGCAGCGTAGATCTGAACTCCGGGGAGCTGTTTTTT
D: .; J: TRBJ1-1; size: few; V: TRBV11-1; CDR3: CASSFLVLVSGVNTEAFF; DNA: TGTGCCAGCAGCTTTTTGGTTCTCGTGTCAGGGGTAAACACTGAAGCTTTCTTT
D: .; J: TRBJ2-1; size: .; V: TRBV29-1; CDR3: CSVKKVNSYNEQFF; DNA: TGCAGCGTTAAGAAAGTCAACTCCTACAATGAGCAGTTCTTC
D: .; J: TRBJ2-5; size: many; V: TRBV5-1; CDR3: CASSPRILEETQYF; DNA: TGCGCCAGCAGCCCCCGAATTCTGGAAGAGACCCAGTACTTC